This TCR beta chain was captured by sequencing in a study of T cell responses to AZD1222 COVID-19 vaccine. Study-level results: The repertoires were collected only after the peak T cell response. Only a handful of AZD1222 recipients, five to seven in all, had baseline seropositivity. The sample set comprised mostly white British donors with more females, and clonal diversity was possibly underestimated.

As concerns this clone: The target antigen is unknown.

Data came from immunoSEQ multiplex PCR; TCRdb stores just in-frame clones and leaves some out. This table holds approximately 110,000 clones, 70% to 90% found once. This clonotype originated in an adult in good health. The sample consisted of peripheral blood, taken on day 0 of AZD1222 vaccination.

The CDR3 bases are TGTGCCAGCAGCTTTCAGCGGGAGCCCTACGAGCAGTACTTC. Translation gives CASSFQREPYEQYF. The chain couples TRBV7-2 to TRBJ2-7; 8 nucleotides match TRBD2. J was trimmed by 2 bases and V by 3 bases; bases with no gene match: 3. The CDR3 runs 14 residues. Germline CDR1 SGHTA, CDR2 FQGNSA.